This is a list of T cell receptor beta chains from one sample in a study of OX40 agonist ivuxolimab in advanced cancers. Sequenced by immunoSEQ multiplex PCR; TCRdb stores in-frame clones only, minus some. The sample lists over 65,000 clones, roughly 90% occurring once. Specimen: CD4+ or CD8+ T cells sorted from blood, collected in a trial of the OX40 agonist ivuxolimab. These receptors originate from an adult with an advanced solid tumor such as melanoma, head and neck, liver or kidney cancer. Each CDR3 is given with its conserved first and last residue. The order of the fields is V gene, J gene, CDR3 protein.

TRBV7-8	TRBJ2-2	CASSLALSGRALGELFF
TRBV29-1	TRBJ1-2	CSVGGTGGMVRYGYTF
TRBV7-3	TRBJ2-3	CASSEGLATDTQYF
TRBV5-8	TRBJ2-1	CASSPRLAAYNEQFF
TRBV11-1	TRBJ2-4	CASSLVFSGEQAKNIQYF
TRBV15	TRBJ2-2	CATMGALSTGELFF
TRBV2	TRBJ2-2	CASSELLGVGELFF
TRBV28	TRBJ1-2	CASSPTGLFGYTF
TRBV30	TRBJ2-7	CAWSARTSGRREQYF
TRBV5-4	TRBJ2-3	CASSLPGTGGLTDTQYF
TRBV11-3	TRBJ2-3	CASSLQGWLTDTQYF
TRBV4-1	TRBJ1-5	CASSQVLGAFNQPQHF
TRBV19	TRBJ2-1	CASSSGGLASHYNEQFF
TRBV7-2	TRBJ2-1	CASSFAPAGVVLRWQFF
TRBV5-1	TRBJ2-6	CASNLAGWGPGANVLTF